This T cell receptor (beta chain) comes out of a study of shared clonotypes between healthy human individuals. TCRdb's copy holds only in-frame clones and misses some; the assay was immunoSEQ multiplex PCR. There are roughly 1,600,000 clones in the sample; roughly 98.5% occur only once, and approximately 0.4% lies in the top ten. CDR1 is SGHRS, CDR2 YFSETQ, per germline. The CDR3 totals 17 residues. J gave up 0 bases and V 2 bases, and 9 bases lay outside the gene matches. Sequencing used naive CD4+ T cells sorted from blood. The subset here: CD45RA+ positively selected. The chain uses TRBV5-1 and TRBJ2-3, with TRBD2 identical over 7 bases. This sequence was found in a man aged 25 to 40 in good health. The CDR3 protein is CASSFLAADPSTDTQYF. CDR3 coding DNA: TGCGCCAGCAGCTTCCTAGCGGCAGACCCTAGCACAGATACGCAGTATTTT.